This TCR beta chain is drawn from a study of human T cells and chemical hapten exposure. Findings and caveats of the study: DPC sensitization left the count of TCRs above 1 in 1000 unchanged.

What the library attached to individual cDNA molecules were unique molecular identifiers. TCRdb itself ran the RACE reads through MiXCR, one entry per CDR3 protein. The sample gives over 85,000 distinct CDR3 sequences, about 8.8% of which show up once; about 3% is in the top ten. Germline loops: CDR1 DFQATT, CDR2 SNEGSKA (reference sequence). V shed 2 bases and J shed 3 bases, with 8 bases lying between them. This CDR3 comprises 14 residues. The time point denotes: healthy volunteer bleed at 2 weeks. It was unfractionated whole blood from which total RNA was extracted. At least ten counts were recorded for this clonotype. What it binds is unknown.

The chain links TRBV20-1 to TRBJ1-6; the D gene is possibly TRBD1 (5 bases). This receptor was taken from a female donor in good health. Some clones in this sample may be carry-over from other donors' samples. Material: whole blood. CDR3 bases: TGCAGTGCTAGACCCAGGGTCTATAATTCACCCCTCCACTTT. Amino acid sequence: CSARPRVYNSPLHF.